A selection of T cell receptor beta chains follows, all from one sample in a study of blood T cell repertoires in COVID-19. Libraries were prepared by immunoSEQ multiplex PCR; TCRdb keeps only in-frame clonotypes and omits some of them. The table includes about 160,000 clones, 85% to 90% detected once. Sequencing was done on a sample of peripheral blood. Receptors originate from a man in his 60s with COVID-19, enrolled during active disease. Each CDR3 is given with its conserved first and last residue. The D gene is left open where the match is weak. Clone sizes are given selectively: once, few, many, or a class where the clone is expanded.

v_call	j_call	clone_size	d_call	cdr3_aa	cdr3_nt
TRBV7-2	TRBJ1-2	NA	NA	CASSLVAGEWDYGYTF	TGTGCCAGCAGCTTAGTTGCGGGGGAATGGGACTATGGCTACACCTTC
TRBV27	TRBJ2-1	NA	NA	CASSRTSSYNEQFF	TGTGCCAGCAGTCGTACCAGCTCCTACAATGAGCAGTTCTTC
TRBV5-8	TRBJ2-7	NA	NA	CASSLIPGQRLSYEQYF	TGTGCCAGCAGCCTCATCCCTGGACAGCGCCTCTCCTACGAGCAGTACTTC
TRBV7-2	TRBJ2-7	NA	NA	CASSPQRGSLYEQYF	TGTGCCAGCAGCCCTCAACGTGGCAGTCTCTACGAGCAGTACTTC
TRBV7-9	TRBJ1-3	few	NA	CASRLQGSGNTIYF	TGTGCCAGCAGGCTCCAGGGATCTGGAAACACCATATATTTT
TRBV7-2	TRBJ1-4	NA	NA	CASSSRQVEKLFF	TGTGCCAGCAGCTCCCGACAGGTAGAAAAACTGTTTTTT
TRBV6-5	TRBJ2-2	NA	TRBD1	CASIPIQGAGGELFF	TGTGCCAGCATCCCGATACAGGGGGCGGGCGGGGAGCTGTTTTTT
TRBV9	TRBJ1-1	NA	NA	CASSVAQGNTEAFF	TGTGCCAGCAGCGTAGCCCAGGGGAACACTGAAGCTTTCTTT
TRBV7-9	TRBJ2-3	NA	NA	CASSPGDVGTDTQYF	TGTGCCAGCAGCCCAGGCGATGTGGGCACAGATACGCAGTATTTT
TRBV7-2	TRBJ1-6	NA	NA	CASSLVAGNNSPLHF	TGTGCCAGCAGCTTAGTGGCAGGGAATAATTCACCCCTCCACTTT
TRBV19	TRBJ1-6	NA	TRBD1	CASSTGTANSPLHF	TGTGCCAGTAGTACCGGGACAGCGAATTCACCCCTCCACTTT
TRBV18	TRBJ2-1	NA	NA	CASSSIVRGMKSYNEQFF	TGTGCCAGCTCATCCATCGTTAGGGGGATGAAAAGTTACAATGAGCAGTTCTTC
TRBV6-5	TRBJ2-7	NA	NA	CASSYSAGSYEQYF	TGTGCCAGCAGTTACTCGGCAGGTTCCTACGAGCAGTACTTC
TRBV2	TRBJ1-4	NA	TRBD1	CASSEQGAATNEKLFF	TGTGCCAGCAGTGAACAGGGGGCCGCAACTAATGAAAAACTGTTTTTT
TRBV6-5	TRBJ2-7	NA	TRBD1	CAASRGRRYEQYF	TGTGCCGCCAGCAGGGGGCGTAGGTACGAACAGTACTTC
TRBV18	TRBJ1-3	NA	NA	CASSRGHGNTIYF	TGTGCCAGCTCACGGGGGCACGGAAACACCATATATTTT
TRBV6-4	TRBJ2-3	NA	TRBD1	CASSKTGWGDTQYF	TGTGCCAGCAGCAAGACAGGGTGGGGAGATACGCAGTATTTT
TRBV2	TRBJ2-7	NA	NA	CASSEGTGFEQYF	TGTGCCAGCAGTGAAGGGACGGGGTTCGAGCAGTACTTC
TRBV7-2	TRBJ1-5	NA	TRBD1	CASSLGQNQPQHF	TGTGCCAGCAGCCTGGGACAGAATCAGCCCCAGCATTTT
TRBV7-2	TRBJ2-1	NA	TRBD2	CASSSSGSYNEQFF	TGTGCCAGCAGTTCTAGCGGGAGTTACAATGAGCAGTTCTTC
TRBV7-3	TRBJ2-3	NA	NA	CASSSQGGGKDTQYF	TGTGCCAGCAGCTCGCAGGGCGGTGGTAAGGATACGCAGTATTTT
TRBV6-5	TRBJ1-2	NA	TRBD1	CASSYSMWDRAGGYTF	TGTGCCAGCAGTTACTCGATGTGGGACAGGGCCGGTGGCTACACCTTC
TRBV21-1	TRBJ2-7	NA	NA	CASSKALGGLSYEQYF	TGTGCCAGCAGCAAAGCGCTCGGGGGGCTGAGTTACGAGCAGTACTTC
TRBV6-5	TRBJ1-1	NA	NA	CASSYGHEAFF	TGTGCCAGCAGTTACGGACATGAAGCTTTCTTT
TRBV6-1	TRBJ2-5	NA	TRBD1	CASSEFGRGLETQYF	TGTGCCAGCAGTGAATTCGGCAGGGGGTTGGAGACCCAGTACTTC
TRBV18	TRBJ2-7	NA	NA	CASSPRQGQGDYEQYF	TGTGCCAGCTCACCACGCCAGGGGCAAGGAGACTACGAGCAGTACTTC
TRBV24-1	TRBJ1-2	NA	NA	CATSTSGVIGYTF	TGTGCCACCAGTACCTCGGGGGTTATCGGCTACACCTTC
TRBV7-7	TRBJ2-5	NA	TRBD2	CASSHSGRGETQYF	TGTGCTAGCAGCCATAGCGGGAGGGGCGAGACCCAGTACTTC
TRBV5-1	TRBJ1-6	NA	NA	CASSLGGTSYNSPLHF	TGCGCCAGCAGCTTGGGTGGGACATCTTATAATTCACCCCTCCACTTT
TRBV6-2/TRBV6-3	TRBJ1-5	NA	NA	CASSNRQKMGGPQHF	TGTGCCAGCAGTAATCGCCAAAAAATGGGGGGGCCCCAGCATTTT
TRBV2	TRBJ2-1	NA	TRBD2	CATSGLASYNEQFF	TGTGCCACCTCGGGACTAGCTTCCTACAATGAGCAGTTCTTC
TRBV19	TRBJ1-1	NA	TRBD1	CASSARTGAHEAFF	TGTGCCAGTAGTGCCAGGACAGGGGCCCATGAAGCTTTCTTT
TRBV4-1	TRBJ2-4	NA	TRBD1	CASSRGMTGGENIQYF	TGCGCCAGCAGCCGCGGCATGACAGGGGGAGAAAACATTCAGTACTTC
TRBV10-3	TRBJ1-1	NA	NA	CAISESTAQAFF	TGTGCCATCAGTGAGTCCACAGCTCAAGCTTTCTTT
TRBV27	TRBJ2-5	NA	TRBD2	CASSFSGGAGETQYF	TGTGCCAGCAGTTTTTCCGGGGGGGCCGGTGAGACCCAGTACTTC
TRBV19	TRBJ1-1	NA	NA	CASSRDLDTKAFF	TGTGCCAGTAGTCGAGATCTTGACACCAAAGCTTTCTTT
TRBV10-2	TRBJ1-4	few	NA	CASSEMGSKGEKLFF	TGCGCCAGCAGTGAAATGGGCTCCAAAGGTGAAAAACTGTTTTTT
TRBV6-1	TRBJ2-1	NA	NA	CASSEMHSIEQFF	TGTGCCAGCAGTGAAATGCACTCTATTGAGCAGTTCTTC
TRBV6-5	TRBJ1-3	NA	NA	CASRNRNTIYF	TGTGCCAGCAGAAATAGAAACACCATATATTTT
TRBV10-3	TRBJ2-7	NA	TRBD2	CAITPSGNYEQYF	TGTGCCATCACCCCTAGCGGTAACTACGAGCAGTACTTC
TRBV19	TRBJ1-4	NA	NA	CASSKGATNEKLFF	TGTGCCAGTAGTAAGGGGGCAACTAATGAAAAACTGTTTTTT
TRBV25-1	TRBJ1-2	NA	NA	CASSDGTTSPVGTF	TGTGCCAGCAGTGATGGGACTACTAGCCCAGTAGGCACCTTC
TRBV6-6	TRBJ2-1	few	NA	CATFLGHREFF	TGTGCCACCTTTCTAGGACACCGGGAGTTCTTC
TRBV5-6	TRBJ1-2	NA	NA	CASSFGHSDGYTF	TGTGCCAGCAGCTTTGGACATTCGGATGGCTACACCTTC
TRBV11-2	TRBJ2-3	NA	TRBD2	CASSLNPRWAGETDTQYF	TGTGCCAGCAGTTTAAACCCTAGATGGGCGGGGGAAACAGATACGCAGTATTTT
TRBV28	TRBJ1-2	NA	NA	CASQDSLFYGYTF	TGTGCCAGCCAAGACAGTTTATTCTATGGCTACACCTTC
TRBV27	TRBJ1-6	NA	NA	CASSFRDVRALHF	TGTGCCAGCAGTTTCCGGGATGTGCGGGCCCTCCACTTT
TRBV25-1	TRBJ1-1	once	NA	CASRLQGHTEAFF	TGTGCCAGCAGACTACAGGGCCACACTGAAGCTTTCTTT